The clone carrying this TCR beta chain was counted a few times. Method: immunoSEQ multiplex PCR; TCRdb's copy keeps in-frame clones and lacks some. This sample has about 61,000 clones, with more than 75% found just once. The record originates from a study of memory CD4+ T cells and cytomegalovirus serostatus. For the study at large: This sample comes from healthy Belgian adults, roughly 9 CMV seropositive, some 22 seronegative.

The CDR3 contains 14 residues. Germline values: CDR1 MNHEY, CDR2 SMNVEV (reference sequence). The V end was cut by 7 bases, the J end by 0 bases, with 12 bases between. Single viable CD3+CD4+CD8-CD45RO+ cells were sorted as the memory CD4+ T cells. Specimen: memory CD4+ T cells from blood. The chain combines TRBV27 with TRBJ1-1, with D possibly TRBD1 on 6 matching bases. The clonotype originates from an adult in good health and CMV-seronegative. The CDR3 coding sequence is TGTGCCAGCACCCGGGGGCCTATGAACACTGAAGCTTTCTTT. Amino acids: CASTRGPMNTEAFF.